A single sample is the source of the 31 T cell receptor beta chains below, sequenced in a study of regulatory T cells in long-lasting Graves disease. Through Arm-PCR of CDR3 regions and iRepertoire HTBI primers, TCR beta libraries were built. TCRdb re-derived calls from the multiplex PCR reads in MiXCR, one entry per CDR3 protein. Of 650,000 to 850,000 distinct CDR3 sequences in the sample, about 32% were seen once. Time point noted: persistent/refractory GD, antithyroid drugs over 5 years with positive TRAb. RNA from PBMCs was the source of the TCR library. Sequenced material: peripheral blood mononuclear cells (PBMCs), taken when the disease was refractory, from a patient treated with antithyroid drugs. These receptors all stem from a female donor with Graves disease.

With regard to this clonotype: With a much larger clone just one base away, this may be a read error. The chain links TRBV12-3 or TRBV12-4 to TRBJ1-2; 9 positions agree with TRBD1. Trimming removed 3 bases from V and 6 bases from J; junction bases left unmatched: 2. This CDR3 is built from 13 residues. The DNA of the CDR3 is TGTGCCAGCAGTTTCGGGACAGGGAATGGCTACACCTTC. Amino acids: CASSFGTGNGYTF.

The chain employs TRBV7-9 and TRBJ1-1; the D gene is possibly TRBD1 (5 bases). V was pared by 5 bases and J by 7 bases, with 11 bases between. There are 12 residues in the CDR3. Germline CDR1 SEHNR, CDR2 FQNEAQ (reference sequence). The CDR3 bases are TGTGCCAGCAGCGTCGGGACGGATGAAGCTTTCTTT. It encodes CASSVGTDEAFF.

This clonotype has just a few counts. The V and J genes are TRBV20-1 and TRBJ1-1; 7 bases are a match to TRBD1. V lost 3 bases and J lost 2; bases outside the gene matches: 12. Germline loops: CDR1 DFQATT, CDR2 SNEGSKA (reference sequence). The length of the CDR3 is 16 residues. The DNA for the CDR3 is TGCAGTGCTAGTATCAGGGGGAGGGCAACAAACACTGAAGCTTTCTTT. Translated: CSASIRGRATNTEAFF.

The V call is TRBV19, the J call TRBJ1-4, with D tentatively TRBD1 (5 bases). CDR1 is LNHDA, CDR2 SQIVND, per germline (reference sequence). There are 14 residues in the CDR3. V lost 6 bases and J 5 bases, leaving 13 bases between the germline ends. The CDR3 loop is CASRSPTGNEKLFF. CDR3 sequence (DNA): TGTGCCAGTAGGTCTCCAACAGGCAATGAAAAACTGTTTTTT.

The chain employs TRBV20-1 and TRBJ2-7; 11 bases are a match to TRBD2. Unmatched junction bases numbered 11, after V lost 5 bases and J lost 5 bases. The CDR3 consists of 15 residues. The germline CDR1 and CDR2 sequences are DFQATT and SNEGSKA (reference sequence). In DNA, the CDR3 is TGCAGTGCTTCGATTACTAGCGGGAGACCCCACGAGCAGTACTTC. Its protein is CSASITSGRPHEQYF.

This clonotype was seen more than once but under ten times. CDR3 sequence: CASSFRGTSGYEQYF. The CDR3 nucleotides are TGTGCCAGCAGTTTCCGCGGGACTAGTGGCTACGAGCAGTACTTC. The chain couples TRBV27 to TRBJ2-7, with 8 nucleotides matching TRBD2. CDR3 size: 15 residues. CDR1 MNHEY and CDR2 SMNVEV come from the germline V gene (reference sequence). The trim removed 3 bases at V and 3 bases at J, leaving 7 bases unmatched.

The gene calls are TRBV5-1 and TRBJ1-1, with a tentative D call TRBD1 (5 bases). The CDR3 sequence is 14 residues long. V lost 0 bases to trimming and J lost 7 bases, with 13 bases between them. CDR1 is SGHRS, CDR2 YFSETQ, per germline. The CDR3 DNA follows: TGCGCCAGCAGCTTGGGAACGACAGAGCGTGAAGCTTTCTTT. Protein sequence: CASSLGTTEREAFF.

J is TRBJ1-2 and V is TRBV6-2 or TRBV6-3; D remains unclear. Germline CDR1 and CDR2: MNHEY and SVGEGT. There are 11 residues in the CDR3. V lost 0 bases to trimming and J lost 6 bases, with 2 bases between them. The DNA for the CDR3 is TGTGCCAGCAGTTACTCGGATGGCTACACCTTC. This gives the protein CASSYSDGYTF.

Concerning this clonotype itself: An end of the junction does not agree with germline; a read error may underlie this. The J gene is TRBJ1-4, the V gene TRBV20-1; D remains ambiguous. Germline V lookup: CDR1 DFQATT, CDR2 SNEGSKA (reference sequence). The CDR3 loop spans 12 amino acids. The CDR3 region is CSARGSTKGPDF. CDR3 coding DNA: TGCAGTGCTAGGGGGAGCACCAAAGGTCCAGATTTT.

This clonotype was observed a few times. The rearrangement joins TRBV20-1 to TRBJ1-3; TRBD1 is a possible D gene (5 bases). The CDR3 is made up of 14 amino acids. Per the germline V gene, CDR1 is DFQATT and CDR2 is SNEGSKA (reference sequence). The germline V and J ends were trimmed by 6 bases and 1 base, with 13 bases remaining between them. The CDR3 protein is CSAMPWGSGNTIYF. The CDR3, as DNA: TGCAGTGCGATGCCTTGGGGGTCTGGAAACACCATATATTTT.

The chain has TRBV19 and TRBJ2-6, with D possibly matching TRBD2 (6 bases). V lost 7 bases and J 3 bases, leaving 10 bases between the germline ends. CDR1 LNHDA and CDR2 SQIVND come from the germline V gene (reference sequence). The CDR3 spans 14 residues. CDR3 DNA: TGTGCCAGTACTGGGGGAGGTGGGGCCAACGTCCTGACTTTC. Its protein is CASTGGGGANVLTF.

This clonotype has a handful of counts. The chain links TRBV20-1 to TRBJ1-2; D might be TRBD1 (5 bases). The V gene lost 0 bases and the J gene lost 4 bases, with 12 bases spanning the gap. CDR1 and CDR2 (germline): DFQATT, SNEGSKA (reference sequence). The CDR3 consists of 14 residues. The CDR3 sequence is CSARDPGTVYGYTF. In DNA, the CDR3 is TGCAGTGCTAGAGACCCCGGGACGGTCTATGGCTACACCTTC.

V gene TRBV2 combines with J gene TRBJ2-5; D is undetermined. CDR3 length: 15 amino acids. Trimming cost V 8 bases and J 1 base, with 17 bases left between them. CDR1 and CDR2 (germline): SNHLY, FYNNEI. CDR3 nucleotides: TGTGCCAGCGAGTTGTCGGGCGCGGCCCAAGAGACCCAGTACTTC. Protein sequence: CASELSGAAQETQYF.

This chain joins TRBV18 and TRBJ1-2; 9 positions match TRBD1. There are 15 residues in the CDR3. The germline V gene encodes CDR1 KGHSH and CDR2 LQKENI. V lost 4 bases to trimming and J lost 2 bases; unmatched junction nucleotides: 5. CDR3 in amino acids: CASSQAGQGNYGYTF. The CDR3 DNA reads as TGTGCCAGCTCACAGGCGGGACAGGGAAACTATGGCTACACCTTC.

This clonotype was seen more than once but under ten times. Here the CDR3 reads CASSLGRPGQVYGYTF. Here the CDR3 DNA reads TGCGCCAGCAGCTTGGGCCGACCGGGACAGGTCTATGGCTACACCTTC. V is TRBV5-1 and J is TRBJ1-2; 8 bases line up with TRBD1. In germline, CDR1 is SGHRS, CDR2 YFSETQ. This CDR3 spans 16 amino acids. V shed 0 bases and J 4 bases; nucleotides not matched to a gene: 8.

Written as DNA, the CDR3 is TGTGCCAGCAAACCCGGGACAGGGGGAGCCGGGGAGCTGTTTTTT. Its protein is CASKPGTGGAGELFF. This chain uses TRBV6-1 with TRBJ2-2; 11 positions match TRBD1. The CDR3 contains 15 residues. Trimming cost V 7 bases and J 6 bases; bases outside gene matches: 7. Germline V gives CDR1 MNHNS, CDR2 SASEGT.

In this sample, this clonotype turned up a few times. V and J are TRBV30 and TRBJ1-4; D possibly corresponds to TRBD1 (6 bases). V was shortened by 1 base and J by 11 bases, with 23 bases between the two germline ends. The CDR3 has 16 amino acids. The germline V gene encodes CDR1 GTSNPN and CDR2 SVGIG (reference sequence). This CDR3 is CAWSAPGRGANGKLFF. CDR3 in DNA: TGTGCCTGGAGTGCTCCAGGCCGGGGGGCGAACGGGAAACTGTTTTTT.

J is TRBJ2-7 and V is TRBV24-1, with D possibly TRBD2 on 6 matching bases. V was trimmed by 3 bases and J by 2 bases, leaving 10 bases between them. CDR3 length: 14 amino acids. Germline-derived CDR1 and CDR2 are KGHDR and SFDVKD. The CDR3 DNA reads TGTGCCACCAGTGATCCACGGACTACCTACGAGCAGTACTTC. It specifies CATSDPRTTYEQYF.

The rearrangement joins TRBV6-1 to TRBJ1-6; 8 bases are shared with TRBD1. Unmatched junction bases numbered 12, after V lost 7 bases and J lost 4 bases. This CDR3 is 17 amino acids long. The germline V gene has CDR1 MNHNS and CDR2 SASEGT. CDR3 DNA: TGTGCCAGCACCGTCAGGACAGGGCCCCGATATAATTCACCCCTCCACTTT. Protein sequence: CASTVRTGPRYNSPLHF.

The chain joins TRBV19 to TRBJ1-2; D perhaps matches TRBD1 (6 bases). The V end was cut by 4 bases, the J end by 4 bases, with 13 bases between. CDR3 size: 14 residues. Per germline, CDR1 LNHDA and CDR2 SQIVND (reference sequence). The DNA of the CDR3 is TGTGCCAGTAGTAGGGGGCCAGAAGGCTATGGCTACACCTTC. Its protein is CASSRGPEGYGYTF. Supplemented by reference TRBV19 and TRBJ1-2, the full variable domain reads DGGITQSPKYLFRKEGQNVTLSCEQNLNHDAMYWYRQDPGQGLRLIYYSQIVNDFQKGDIAEGYSVSREKKESFPLTVTSAQKNPTAFYLCASSRGPEGYGYTFGSGTRLTVV.

V usage is TRBV20-1 and J usage is TRBJ1-1, with TRBD1 matching 7 bases. This CDR3 has 15 residues. CDR1 and CDR2 from the germline V gene are DFQATT and SNEGSKA (reference sequence). V shed 3 bases and J 1 base; nucleotides not matched to a gene: 8. The CDR3 nucleotides are TGCAGTGCTAGTGTCAGGGGGATCGGGAACACTGAAGCTTTCTTT. Amino acid sequence: CSASVRGIGNTEAFF.

This clonotype was found many times. The chain is built from TRBV6-1 and TRBJ1-2, with a tentative D call TRBD1 (5 bases). V was cut by 0 bases and J by 7 bases, with 9 bases left in between. This CDR3 comprises 13 residues. Germline assignment: CDR1 MNHNS and CDR2 SASEGT. The CDR3 region is CASSEARGVGYTF. The CDR3 coding sequence is TGTGCCAGCAGTGAAGCAAGGGGCGTTGGCTACACCTTC.

This clonotype was recorded once. The rearrangement uses TRBV10-3 and TRBJ2-7, with a weak D call TRBD1 (5 bases). V was shortened by 10 bases and J by 3 bases, with 10 bases between the two germline ends. CDR3 length equals 11 residues. Germline V gene lookup returns CDR1 ENHRY and CDR2 SYGVKD. CDR3 sequence: CATTGNYEQYF. Here the CDR3 DNA reads TGTGCCACCACAGGAAACTACGAGCAGTACTTC.

The rearrangement joins TRBV29-1 to TRBJ2-5; maybe TRBD2 (6 bases). The germline gives CDR1 SQVTM, CDR2 ANQGSEA. This CDR3 spans 13 amino acids. The ends were cut back, 6 bases at V and 4 bases at J, with 15 bases in the middle. CDR3 sequence: CSVLSPGVETQYF. CDR3 bases: TGCAGCGTGCTGTCCCCGGGGGTAGAGACCCAGTACTTC. Variable domain in full (rest from reference TRBV29-1 and TRBJ2-5): SAVISQKPSRDICQRGTSLTIQCQVDSQVTMMFWYRQQPGQSLTLIATANQGSEATYESGFVIDKFPISRPNLTFSTLTVSNMSPEDSSIYLCSVLSPGVETQYFGPGTRLLVL.

This chain's CDR3 is CAIHGTGRFNGFF. The CDR3 DNA sequence: TGTGCCATCCACGGGACAGGGCGCTTTAATGGTTTCTTT. The chain recombines TRBV6-1 with TRBJ1-1; 9 bases map to TRBD1. V trimming: 10 bases; J trimming: 13 bases; junction bases outside the gene matches: 16. This CDR3 has 13 amino acids. CDR1 and CDR2 (germline): MNHNS, SASEGT.

The chain links TRBV6-1 to TRBJ1-5; a possible D gene is TRBD1 (5 bases). The V gene lost 4 bases and the J gene lost 6 bases, with 13 bases spanning the gap. This CDR3 is 14 amino acids long. The V gene's germline CDR1 is MNHNS and CDR2 SASEGT. The CDR3 region has the DNA TGTGCCAGCAGTGGGTGGGGGGAGGCTCAGCCCCAGCATTTT. Encoded protein: CASSGWGEAQPQHF.

This clonotype showed up just a few times. J is TRBJ1-1 and V is TRBV11-2; 11 nucleotides match TRBD1. V shed 3 bases and J 4 bases; nucleotides not matched to a gene: 10. Germline V lookup: CDR1 SGHAT, CDR2 FQNNGV. The CDR3 has 17 residues. The CDR3 nucleotides are TGTGCCAGCAGCTTCCGTCCGGGACAGGGGGAGAGCACTGAAGCTTTCTTT. It yields the protein CASSFRPGQGESTEAFF.

This clonotype was observed many times. The chain employs TRBV28 and TRBJ2-2, with 7 bases that match TRBD1. This CDR3 region has 17 residues. The ends lost 1 base at V and 5 bases at J; junction bases unmatched: 10. Germline CDR1 reads MDHEN; CDR2 reads SYDVKM. CDR3 DNA sequence: TGTGCCAGCAGTTTATTGGGACAGTGGAAGTCTACCGGGGAGCTGTTTTTT. Translated, it gives CASSLLGQWKSTGELFF.

V usage is TRBV29-1 and J usage is TRBJ2-5, with TRBD2 identical over 8 bases. J gave up 4 bases and V 3 bases, and 1 base lay outside the gene matches. Germline lookup yields CDR1 SQVTM and CDR2 ANQGSEA. The CDR3 runs to 12 residues. CDR3 sequence (DNA): TGCAGCGTTGATCTAGCGGGAGAGACCCAGTACTTC. Translation: CSVDLAGETQYF.

The rearrangement uses TRBV30 and TRBJ1-1; a possible D gene is TRBD1 (6 bases). The CDR3 runs to 15 residues. The germline V gene encodes CDR1 GTSNPN and CDR2 SVGIG (reference sequence). V was trimmed by 4 bases and J by 1 base, leaving 16 bases between them. CDR3 in DNA: TGTGCCTGGACCAACCCGGGGGCGGGGAACACTGAAGCTTTCTTT. This codes for CAWTNPGAGNTEAFF.

This clonotype was counted ten times or more. This chain links TRBV6-1 with TRBJ2-5; D unresolved. The V gene lost 5 bases and the J gene lost 3 bases, with 16 bases spanning the gap. Germline V gene sequence: CDR1 MNHNS, CDR2 SASEGT. The CDR3 runs to 15 residues. The CDR3, as DNA: TGTGCCAGCAGTCCTTCCTACCCGCCGGAAGAGACCCAGTACTTC. It specifies CASSPSYPPEETQYF.